This T cell receptor beta chain comes out of a study of neurological immune-mediated disorders (dated by TCRdb to between 2019 and 2020). Background for the entire study: Among the 34 multiple sclerosis patients, relapsing-remitting MS was present in around 30 and secondary progressive MS was present in 3. Using UMI-based sequencing, the study compared peripheral blood TCR-beta repertoires from patients with HTLV-I-associated myelopathy (HAM/TSP), patients with multiple sclerosis, and healthy controls. The cohort comprised roughly 65 subjects: some 14 HAM/TSP patients, around 34 multiple sclerosis patients and about 20 healthy controls. Alongside PBMC samples, the set of some 98 TCR-beta libraries contained longitudinal samples, technical triplicates, and paired CD4+ and CD8+ T-cell subsets that had been sorted. Overall study results and their limits: No clinical or MRI features were associated with the MS cluster, and the authors said that larger cohorts are needed. In a phylogenetic analysis, the repertoires of 18 out of 34 MS patients fell into a single cluster of related CDR3 sequences, pointing to a possible signature at the repertoire level. No identical CDR3 amino acid sequences were found to be shared among expanded clones across subjects, suggesting that TCR-beta repertoires were private in all groups. TCR clonal expansion was highest in HAM/TSP patients and lowest in MS patients, with MS patients falling below even healthy controls.

Libraries from unsorted PBMCs were made from 2 million PBMCs kept in RNAlater at -80 degrees C until RNA extraction. Multiple sclerosis patients were enrolled in a US clinical protocol evaluating disease progression by magnetic resonance imaging. Peripheral blood underwent Ficoll-Hypaque density gradient centrifugation to isolate PBMCs, which were then cryopreserved in liquid nitrogen. The CDR3 measures 20 amino acids from cysteine to phenylalanine. Just the 60-base CDR3 DNA is kept, in frame starting at base 1. Trimming takes 0 bases from V and 8 bases from J, and the germline ends sit 30 bases apart. CDR1 MNHEY and CDR2 SVGAGI are derived from the germline V gene. To synthesize cDNA, template-switch 5'RACE was performed with a primer carrying a 10-nucleotide random unique molecular identifier so that each TCR transcript was tagged. Each sequencing run produced over 190 million TCR-beta sequences covering 15-18 subjects. The RNeasy kit was used to extract total RNA. The KAPA Real-time Library Amplification kit was used to amplify TCR-beta VDJ regions with primers for the TCR constant region and the 5'RACE anchor. Sample indexes and Illumina adaptors were added in a first PCR, after which library yield was increased in a second PCR. The roughly 650 bp TCR product was size-selected on a 2% E-gel SizeSelection system after Ampure bead purification. Before pooling, libraries had their quality checked on a Bioanalyzer, their concentration measured with Qubit, and their quantity determined with the Kapa Library Quantification kit. Libraries were sequenced paired-end 2 x 150 bp on an Illumina HiSeq 2500. To increase sequence diversity, roughly 25-31% phiX was spiked into each library pool. The paper's data handling went like this. Quality-filtered reads were processed with the UMI-based MiGEC pipeline, which removed over 80% of raw TCR sequences during error correction. VDJ genes were aligned to IMGT germline references, and clonotypes were defined by unique CDR3 amino acid sequence plus V-J genes. Clonal expansion, Shannon diversity and CDR3 relatedness were evaluated with VDJtools (CalcPairwiseDistances, ClusterSamples), while phylogenetic trees were built in CLCbio workbench. A clone was classed as expanded if it had 8 or more unique UMIs, a cutoff based on coefficient-of-variation modelling across technical triplicates. TCRdb applied fastp at Q25 and MiXCR to the public reads, then kept only in-frame beta chains. Each entry merges the rows of one CDR3 protein and shows their most common DNA and genes. The V and J calls follow TCRdb's processing rather than the paper's. The sample table contains 85,000 to 100,000 distinct CDR3 sequences; only one count was recorded for roughly 4% of them. The ten largest clones capture roughly 6% of the sample.

This clonotype was detected ten times or more. The specificity of this receptor is unknown. No clone much larger than this one lies a single base away; base qualities are absent. The V gene is TRBV6-5 and the J gene is TRBJ2-3; possibly the D gene is TRBD2, per 6 matching bases. The sequenced material came from PBMCs. This sequence originates from a woman between 18 and 30 years old with multiple sclerosis. The DNA reads as follows: TGTGCCAGCAGTTACTCACTTAGTAAGGGCCGGACTACCAATTGGATTACGCAGTATTTT. The translation is CASSYSLSKGRTTNWITQYF.